This T cell receptor beta chain was sequenced during a study of blood T cell repertoires in COVID-19 (TCRdb year 2020). With respect to the entire study: Collaborator samples came from the United States, Italy and Spain and covered acute and convalescent phases of COVID-19. The prospective study material was composed of cDNA or gDNA derived from T cells, B-cell-depleted T cells, or PBMCs. Deeply sampled blood TCRbeta repertoires from subjects exposed to, actively infected with, or recovered from COVID-19 were included in the dataset. The repertoires were made available in a free public database intended to serve as a resource for research on the immune response to SARS-CoV-2. Samples came from the ongoing ImmuneRACE study (first 160 participants) plus 1,254 subjects from 6 global collaborators. The sample metadata nearly always contained a de-identified subject ID, COVID-19 status, age in years and sex. HLA class I and class II types, where available, came from metadata supplied by the sample provider rather than from assay-based typing.

Concerning this clone itself: The specificity of this receptor is unknown. No qualities accompany the bases; no much larger clone lies one base away.

Trimming removed 5 bases from V and 3 bases from J; the gene matches leave 5 bases unexplained. Reading the germline V gene gives CDR1 MNHEY and CDR2 SVGAGI. The CDR3 measures 15 amino acids from cysteine to phenylalanine. Only CDR3 DNA is held: 45 bases, read in frame from base 1. TCRbeta CDR3 regions were amplified from genomic DNA using the immunoSEQ Assay, a bias-controlled multiplex PCR. Per the original workflow: Nucleated cell counts per sample were estimated from amplification of reference gene primers within the assay. To quantify the absolute abundance of each unique TCRbeta CDR3 rearrangement, sequence reads were collapsed and filtered. For each sample, productive Simpson clonality was calculated as the square root of Simpson's diversity index over productive rearrangements. Here the immuneACCESS table is served through TCRdb, limited to in-frame sequences with V and J called. Missing clones are a known gap in these copies; in checked studies unresolved V genes cover under half, and the rest lacks a known reason. V and J calls and clone size are given by that table; D and trimming were obtained from the DNA. This sample gives approximately 200,000 clones in total; approximately 92% of them show up just once. The ten most abundant clones make up about 2.1% of the sample.

Summary of the overall study and its limitations: The quantity of clinical and demographic metadata differed by source and by participant and was supplied without curation.

Participants in the prospective study were aged roughly 18 to 100 years, lived in 20 to 30 United States geographic areas, and enrolled through a virtual design. Cohort assignment in the prospective study relied on participant-reported clinical history from a screening survey and a study questionnaire. Mobile phlebotomists in the prospective study collected whole blood, serum and a nasopharyngeal or oropharyngeal swab from every participant. Participants in the prospective study had the option to provide additional blood draws and questionnaires over a roughly two-month period. Before DNA extraction, blood samples from the prospective study were shipped at room temperature or frozen.

In this chain, TRBV6-5 is recombined with TRBJ1-5; 9 of the junction bases match TRBD1. This clonotype originated in a woman in her thirties or forties with acute COVID-19. The sequencing input was PBMCs or T cells enriched from blood (not recorded which). CDR3 reads: CASSLQGADNQPQHF. Read as DNA, the sequence is TGTGCCAGCAGTCTACAGGGGGCGGACAATCAGCCCCAGCATTTT.